This T cell receptor (beta chain) appears in the sequencing data of a study of T cells in Graves' hyperthyroidism and ophthalmopathy. Study overall: Peripheral blood was taken when the disease was first diagnosed, before any treatment began.

Ophthalmopathy patients had moderate-to-severe active disease, CAS ≥3, NOSPECS ≥4, and disease duration under 3 months. Clinical symptoms, serum thyroxine and TRAb, thyroid ultrasound and orbital computed tomography together formed the diagnostic basis. This clonotype was picked up a small number of times. Amplification of TCR beta CDR3 regions was performed using RNA transcripts as template. First-round RT-PCR with HTBI primers amplified the TCR CDR3 region. TCRdb re-analysed the multiplex PCR reads in MiXCR, keeping a single row per CDR3 protein. The sample shows approximately 350,000 distinct CDR3 sequences, around 15% of them seen only once. Germline values: CDR1 MGHDK, CDR2 SYGVNS. Trimming cost V 2 bases and J 3 bases, with 14 bases left between them. The CDR3 is made up of 15 amino acids.

Material: blood. This rearrangement joins TRBV25-1 to TRBJ2-7; tentatively, D is TRBD2 (6 bases). This receptor was obtained from a woman aged 60-75 years with Graves' ophthalmopathy. This CDR3 is CASSEGGISVYEQYF. DNA of the CDR3: TGTGCCAGCAGTGAAGGCGGGATTAGCGTCTACGAGCAGTACTTC.